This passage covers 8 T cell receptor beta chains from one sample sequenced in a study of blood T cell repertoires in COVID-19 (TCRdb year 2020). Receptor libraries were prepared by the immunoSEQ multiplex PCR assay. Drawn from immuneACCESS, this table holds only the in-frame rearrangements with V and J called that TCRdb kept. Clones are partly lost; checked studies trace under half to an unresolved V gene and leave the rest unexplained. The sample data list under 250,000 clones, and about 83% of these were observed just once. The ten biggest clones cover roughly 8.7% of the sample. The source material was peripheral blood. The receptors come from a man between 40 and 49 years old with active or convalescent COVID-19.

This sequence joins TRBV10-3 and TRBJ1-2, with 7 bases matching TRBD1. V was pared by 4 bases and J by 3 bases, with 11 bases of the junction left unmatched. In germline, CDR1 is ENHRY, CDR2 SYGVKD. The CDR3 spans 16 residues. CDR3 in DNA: TGTGCCATCAGTGCCGAAAGGGGGCTTGGTGACTATGGCTACACCTTC. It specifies CAISAERGLGDYGYTF.

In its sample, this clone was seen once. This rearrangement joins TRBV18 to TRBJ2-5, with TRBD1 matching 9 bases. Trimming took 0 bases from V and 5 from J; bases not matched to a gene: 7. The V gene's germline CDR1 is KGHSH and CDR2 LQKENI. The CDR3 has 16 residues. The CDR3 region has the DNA TGTGCCAGCTCACCACCGGGACAGGGTAGGGTCGAGACCCAGTACTTC. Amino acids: CASSPPGQGRVETQYF. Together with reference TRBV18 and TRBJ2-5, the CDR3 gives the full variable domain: NAGVMQNPRHLVRRRGQEARLRCSPMKGHSHVYWYRQLPEEGLKFMVYLQKENIIDESGMPKERFSAEFPKEGPSILRIQQVVRGDSAAYFCASSPPGQGRVETQYFGPGTRLLVL.

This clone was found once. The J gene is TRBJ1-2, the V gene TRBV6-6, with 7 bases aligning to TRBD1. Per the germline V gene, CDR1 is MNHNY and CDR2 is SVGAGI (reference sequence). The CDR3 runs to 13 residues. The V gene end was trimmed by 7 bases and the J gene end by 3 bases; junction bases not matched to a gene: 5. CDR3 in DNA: TGTGCCAGCATCAAAGGGGGCGACTATGGCTACACCTTC. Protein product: CASIKGGDYGYTF.

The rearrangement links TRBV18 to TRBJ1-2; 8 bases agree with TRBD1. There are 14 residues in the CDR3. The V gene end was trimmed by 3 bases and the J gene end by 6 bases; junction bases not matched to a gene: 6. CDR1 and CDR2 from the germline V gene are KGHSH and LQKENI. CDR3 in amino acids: CASSPDDRGHGYTF. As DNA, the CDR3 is TGTGCCAGCTCACCCGATGACAGGGGCCATGGCTACACCTTC.

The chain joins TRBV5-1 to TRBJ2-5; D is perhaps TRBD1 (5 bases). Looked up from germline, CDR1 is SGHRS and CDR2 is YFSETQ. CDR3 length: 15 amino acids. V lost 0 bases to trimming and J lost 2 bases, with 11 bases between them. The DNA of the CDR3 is TGCGCCAGCAGCTTGGCCCGGACACGACAAGAGACCCAGTACTTC. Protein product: CASSLARTRQETQYF.

This chain's CDR3 is CASGDTSTDTQYF. CDR3 in DNA: TGTGCCAGCGGGGACACAAGCACAGATACGCAGTATTTT. The chain has TRBV6-6 and TRBJ2-3; D perhaps matches TRBD1 (6 bases). Germline CDR1 reads MNHNY; CDR2 reads SVGAGI (reference sequence). V was trimmed by 8 bases and J by 0 bases, leaving 9 bases between them. The CDR3 has 13 amino acids.

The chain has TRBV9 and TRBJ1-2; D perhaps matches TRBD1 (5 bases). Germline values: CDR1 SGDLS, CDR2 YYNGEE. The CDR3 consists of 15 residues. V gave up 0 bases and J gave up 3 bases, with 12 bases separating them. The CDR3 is CASSVDGAADYGYTF. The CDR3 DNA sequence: TGTGCCAGCAGCGTAGATGGGGCGGCGGACTATGGCTACACCTTC.

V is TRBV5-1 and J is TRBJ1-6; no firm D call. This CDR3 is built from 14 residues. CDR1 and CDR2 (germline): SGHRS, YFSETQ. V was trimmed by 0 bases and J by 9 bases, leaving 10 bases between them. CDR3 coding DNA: TGCGCCAGCAGCTTGGGGGATAGCGGTTCACCCCTCCACTTT. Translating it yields CASSLGDSGSPLHF.